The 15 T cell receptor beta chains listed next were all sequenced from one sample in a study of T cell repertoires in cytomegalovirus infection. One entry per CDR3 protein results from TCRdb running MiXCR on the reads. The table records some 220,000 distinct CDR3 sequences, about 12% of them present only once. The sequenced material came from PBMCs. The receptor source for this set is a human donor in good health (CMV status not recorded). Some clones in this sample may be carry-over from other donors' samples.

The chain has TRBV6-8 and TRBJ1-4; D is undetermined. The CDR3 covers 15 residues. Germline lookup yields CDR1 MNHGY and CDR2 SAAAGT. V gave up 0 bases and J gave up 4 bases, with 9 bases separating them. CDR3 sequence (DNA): TGTGCCAGCAGTTACTCAGTTACCTATAATGAAAAACTGTTTTTT. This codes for CASSYSVTYNEKLFF.

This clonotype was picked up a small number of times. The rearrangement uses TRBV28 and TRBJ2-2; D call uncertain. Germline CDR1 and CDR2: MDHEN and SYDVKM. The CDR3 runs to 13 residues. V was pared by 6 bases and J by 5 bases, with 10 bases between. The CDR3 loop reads CASRSRETGELFF. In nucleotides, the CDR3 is TGTGCCAGCAGGTCTAGAGAAACCGGGGAGCTGTTTTTT.

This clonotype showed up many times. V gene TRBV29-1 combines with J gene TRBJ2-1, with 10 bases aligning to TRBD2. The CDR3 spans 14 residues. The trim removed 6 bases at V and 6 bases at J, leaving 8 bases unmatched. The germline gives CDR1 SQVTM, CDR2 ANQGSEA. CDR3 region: CSVLPGLAINEQFF. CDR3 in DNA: TGCAGCGTCCTTCCGGGACTAGCGATCAATGAGCAGTTCTTC.

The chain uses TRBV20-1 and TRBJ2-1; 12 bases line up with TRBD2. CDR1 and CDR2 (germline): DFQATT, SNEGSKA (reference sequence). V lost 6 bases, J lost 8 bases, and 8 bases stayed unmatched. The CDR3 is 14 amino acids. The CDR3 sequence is CSAETSGSGYEQFF. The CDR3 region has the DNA TGCAGTGCGGAGACTAGCGGGAGTGGTTATGAGCAGTTCTTC.

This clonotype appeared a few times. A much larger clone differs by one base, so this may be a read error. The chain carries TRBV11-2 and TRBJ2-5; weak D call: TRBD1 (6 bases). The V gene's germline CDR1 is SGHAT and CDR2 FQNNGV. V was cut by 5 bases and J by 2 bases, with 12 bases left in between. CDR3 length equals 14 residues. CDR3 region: CASSPGTWQETQYF. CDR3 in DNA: TGTGCCAGCAGCCCCGGGACATGGCAAGAGACCCAGTACTTC.

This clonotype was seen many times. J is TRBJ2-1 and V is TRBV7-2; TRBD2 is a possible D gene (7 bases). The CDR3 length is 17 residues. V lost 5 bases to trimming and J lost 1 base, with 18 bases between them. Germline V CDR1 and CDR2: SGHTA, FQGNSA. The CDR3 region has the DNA TGTGCCAGCAGCCCCAGGGGTATCGGGAGGTCCTACAATGAGCAGTTCTTC. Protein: CASSPRGIGRSYNEQFF.

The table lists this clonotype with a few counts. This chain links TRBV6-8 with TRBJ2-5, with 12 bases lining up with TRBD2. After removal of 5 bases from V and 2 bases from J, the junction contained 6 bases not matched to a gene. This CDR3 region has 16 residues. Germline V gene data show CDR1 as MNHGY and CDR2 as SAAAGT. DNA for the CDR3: TGTGCCAGCAGTCTCCGGACTAGCGGGGATCAAGAGACCCAGTACTTC. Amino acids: CASSLRTSGDQETQYF.

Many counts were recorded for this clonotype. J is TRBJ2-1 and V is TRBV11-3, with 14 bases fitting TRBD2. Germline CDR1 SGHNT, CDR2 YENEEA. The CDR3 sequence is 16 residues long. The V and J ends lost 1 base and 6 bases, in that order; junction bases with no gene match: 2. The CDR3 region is CASSLGGTSGGNEQFF. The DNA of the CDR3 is TGTGCCAGCAGCTTAGGAGGGACTAGCGGGGGCAATGAGCAGTTCTTC.

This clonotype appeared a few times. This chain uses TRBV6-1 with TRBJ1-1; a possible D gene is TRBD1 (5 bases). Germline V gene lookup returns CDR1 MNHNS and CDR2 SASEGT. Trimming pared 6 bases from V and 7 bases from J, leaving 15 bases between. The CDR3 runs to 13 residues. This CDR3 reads CASSVREEGEAFF. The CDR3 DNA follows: TGTGCCAGCAGCGTCAGGGAGGAGGGTGAAGCTTTCTTT.

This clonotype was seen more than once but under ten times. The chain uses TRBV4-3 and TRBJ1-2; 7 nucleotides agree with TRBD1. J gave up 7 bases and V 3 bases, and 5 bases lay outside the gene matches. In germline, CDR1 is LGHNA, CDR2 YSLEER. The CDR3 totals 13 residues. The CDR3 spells CASSHDRETGYTF. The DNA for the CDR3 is TGCGCCAGCAGCCACGACAGGGAGACTGGCTACACCTTC.

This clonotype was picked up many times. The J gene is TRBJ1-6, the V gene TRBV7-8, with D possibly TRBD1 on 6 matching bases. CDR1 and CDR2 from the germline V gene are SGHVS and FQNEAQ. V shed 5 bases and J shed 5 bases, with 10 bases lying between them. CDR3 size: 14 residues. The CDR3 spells CASSPGQHNSPLHF. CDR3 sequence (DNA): TGTGCCAGCAGCCCGGGACAACATAATTCACCCCTCCACTTT.

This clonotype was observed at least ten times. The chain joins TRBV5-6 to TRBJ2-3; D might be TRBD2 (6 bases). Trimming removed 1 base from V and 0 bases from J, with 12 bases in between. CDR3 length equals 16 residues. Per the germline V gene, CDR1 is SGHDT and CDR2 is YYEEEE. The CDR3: CASSLFLSGSTDTQYF. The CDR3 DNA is TGTGCCAGCAGCTTGTTCTTAAGCGGGAGCACAGATACGCAGTATTTT. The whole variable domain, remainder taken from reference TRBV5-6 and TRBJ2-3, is DAGVTQSPTHLIKTRGQQVTLRCSPKSGHDTVSWYQQALGQGPQFIFQYYEEEERQRGNFPDRFSGHQFPNYSSELNVNALLLGDSALYLCASSLFLSGSTDTQYFGPGTRLTVL.

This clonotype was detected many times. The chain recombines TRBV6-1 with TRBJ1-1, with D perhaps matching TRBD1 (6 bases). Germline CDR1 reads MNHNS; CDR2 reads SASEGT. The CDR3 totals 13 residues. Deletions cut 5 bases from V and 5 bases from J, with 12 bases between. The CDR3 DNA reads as TGTGCCAGCAGTTGGGGACACGGAACTGAAGCTTTCTTT. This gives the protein CASSWGHGTEAFF.

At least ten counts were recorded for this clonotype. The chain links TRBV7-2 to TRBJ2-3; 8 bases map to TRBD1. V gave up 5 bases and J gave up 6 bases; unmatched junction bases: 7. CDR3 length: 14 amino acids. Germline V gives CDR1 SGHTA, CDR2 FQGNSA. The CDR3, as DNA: TGTGCCAGCAGCCCGGGACAGGCCCCCGATACGCAGTATTTT. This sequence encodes CASSPGQAPDTQYF.

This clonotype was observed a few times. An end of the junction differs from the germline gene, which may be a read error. In nucleotides, the CDR3 is TGCAGCGCTACGGAGGCGGGAGGGCGGAACGAGCAGTACTTC. It translates to CSATEAGGRNEQYF. The rearrangement links TRBV20-1 to TRBJ2-7, with 9 bases fitting TRBD2. The CDR3 covers 14 residues. Germline assignment: CDR1 DFQATT and CDR2 SNEGSKA (reference sequence).